Listed below are T cell receptor beta chains from one sample, sequenced in a study of Graves' ophthalmopathy and Graves' hyperthyroidism. Via MiXCR, TCRdb re-called the multiplex PCR reads, giving one row per CDR3 protein. The sample yields some 1.1 million distinct CDR3 sequences, about 38% seen once. Sequencing was performed on peripheral blood or thyroid tissue (not recorded which). The source of these receptors is an adult man with Graves' hyperthyroidism. The CDR3 runs from the conserved cysteine through the conserved F or W. D genes are given only for firm matches. Clone size is stated in some rows and not others, as once, few, many or a class when expanded.

D,V,size,J,CDR3,DNA
NA,TRBV5-1,many,TRBJ1-4,CASMSNEKLFF,TGCGCCAGCATGTCTAATGAAAAACTGTTTTTT
TRBD1,TRBV10-2,NA,TRBJ2-2,CASRPDRGRGTNTGELFF,TGTGCCAGCAGACCGGACAGGGGGCGGGGTACGAACACCGGGGAGCTGTTTTTT
TRBD1,TRBV6-6,few,TRBJ2-5,CASRDRQGKQETQYF,TGTGCCAGCAGGGACAGACAGGGAAAACAAGAGACCCAGTACTTC
NA,TRBV5-6,many,TRBJ1-6,CASSPTFRGSPLHF,TGTGCCAGCAGCCCTACTTTCAGGGGATCACCCCTCCACTTT
NA,TRBV19,few,TRBJ1-5,CASSMGLGGALTDQPQHF,TGTGCCAGTAGTATGGGGCTAGGAGGGGCCTTAACAGATCAGCCCCAGCATTTT
NA,TRBV19,many,TRBJ1-5,CASSIADQPQHF,TGTGCCAGTAGTATAGCGGATCAGCCCCAGCATTTT
TRBD1,TRBV7-2,NA,TRBJ1-2,CASSTRTGVFDYGYTF,TGTGCCAGCAGCACTAGGACAGGGGTCTTCGACTATGGCTACACCTTC
NA,TRBV10-2,few,TRBJ1-1,CASSLRVVTTEAFF,TGCGCCAGCAGTCTGAGGGTAGTAACCACTGAAGCTTTCTTT
NA,TRBV5-6,NA,TRBJ2-7,CASSLGTGTTYTYEQYF,TGTGCCAGCAGCTTAGGGACGGGAACGACATATACCTACGAGCAGTACTTC
TRBD2,TRBV2,many,TRBJ2-5,CASSEELAGGLETQYF,TGTGCCAGCAGCGAAGAACTAGCGGGGGGGCTGGAGACCCAGTACTTC
NA,TRBV6-1,many,TRBJ2-7,CASRFGRAYEQYF,TGTGCCAGCAGGTTTGGCAGGGCCTACGAGCAGTACTTC
NA,TRBV7-9,NA,TRBJ1-2,CASSLASAPGSGRAYGYTF,TGTGCCAGCAGCTTAGCATCGGCCCCGGGCTCGGGTCGCGCCTATGGCTACACCTTC
NA,TRBV6-1,NA,TRBJ1-6,CASSSGRRSSYNSPLHF,TGTGCCAGCAGTTCCGGTCGCCGTAGCTCCTATAATTCACCCCTCCACTTT
TRBD1,TRBV10-3,NA,TRBJ1-6,CAITDRGNNSPLHF,TGTGCCATCACCGACAGGGGCAATAATTCACCCCTCCACTTT
TRBD2,TRBV12-3/TRBV12-4,many,TRBJ2-5,CASSFLSGSKTQYF,TGTGCCAGCAGTTTCCTTAGCGGGAGTAAGACCCAGTACTTC
TRBD2,TRBV5-1,few,TRBJ2-7,CASSLVASGSGEQYF,TGCGCCAGCAGCTTGGTGGCTAGCGGGAGTGGTGAGCAGTACTTC
NA,TRBV12-3/TRBV12-4,few,TRBJ1-1,CASRVQESAFF,TGTGCCAGCAGGGTACAGGAGTCAGCTTTCTTT